Shown below are 7 T cell receptor beta chains from a single sample sequenced in a study of T-cell memory formation after mild COVID-19. TCRdb called the 5' RACE reads again in MiXCR, with one record for every CDR3 protein. The sample yields 140,000 or so distinct CDR3 sequences, over 6% seen once. What was sequenced was PBMCs or a T cell subset sorted from them (not recorded which). These receptors all stem from an adult woman who had mild COVID-19 (a few samples of this study predate the infection). Cell type and time point are not known.

This clonotype was counted many times. The chain carries TRBV4-1 and TRBJ2-1; D perhaps matches TRBD2 (5 bases). This CDR3 comprises 17 residues. The germline V gene encodes CDR1 MGHRA and CDR2 YSYEKL. With 1 base removed from V and 0 bases from J, the gap between germline ends came to 13 bases. CDR3 loop: CASSQAPTRSSYNEQFF. Here the CDR3 DNA reads TGCGCCAGCAGCCAAGCCCCCACTAGAAGCTCCTACAATGAGCAGTTCTTC.

The rearrangement uses TRBV7-8 and TRBJ2-5; D might be TRBD1 (6 bases). The CDR3 is made up of 13 amino acids. V lost 5 bases to trimming and J lost 3 bases, with 10 bases between them. CDR1 and CDR2 from the germline V gene are SGHVS and FQNEAQ. The CDR3, as DNA: TGTGCCAGCAGCCCGGACAGCAAAGAGACCCAGTACTTC. Translating gives CASSPDSKETQYF. Full variable domain (missing parts from reference TRBV7-8 and TRBJ2-5): GAGVSQSPRYKVAKRGQDVALRCDPISGHVSLFWYQQALGQGPEFLTYFQNEAQLDKSGLPSDRFFAERPEGSVSTLKIQRTQQEDSAVYLCASSPDSKETQYFGPGTRLLVL.

V is TRBV2 and J is TRBJ2-6, with D hard to call. The CDR3 length is 13 residues. Germline V gene data show CDR1 as SNHLY and CDR2 as FYNNEI. The V gene lost 2 bases and the J gene lost 2 bases, with 1 base spanning the gap. As DNA, the CDR3 is TGTGCCAGCAGTGAAACTGGGGCCAACGTCCTGACTTTC. Its translation: CASSETGANVLTF.

This clonotype was counted many times. The genes are TRBV5-1 and TRBJ2-7; weak D call: TRBD2 (6 bases). CDR3 length equals 15 residues. The germline V gene encodes CDR1 SGHRS and CDR2 YFSETQ. V lost 2 bases and J lost 0, with 12 bases in between. For the CDR3, the DNA is TGCGCCAGCAGCTTAGGAGGGATGAGCTCCTACGAGCAGTACTTC. This encodes CASSLGGMSSYEQYF.

The chain couples TRBV5-1 to TRBJ2-4, with a weak D call TRBD2 (5 bases). Per germline, CDR1 SGHRS and CDR2 YFSETQ. V lost 4 bases to trimming and J lost 0 bases, with 14 bases between them. The CDR3 contains 16 residues. The CDR3: CASSRGNLLAKNIQYF. DNA for the CDR3: TGCGCCAGCAGCCGAGGGAACCTCCTAGCCAAAAACATTCAGTACTTC.

This clonotype appeared many times. The rearrangement links TRBV7-9 to TRBJ2-1, with 11 bases matching TRBD2. Unmatched junction bases numbered 6, after V lost 6 bases and J lost 5 bases. This CDR3 has 15 residues. Germline CDR1 and CDR2: SEHNR and FQNEAQ (reference sequence). Here the CDR3 DNA reads TGTGCCAGCAGTCAGGGGACTAGCGGCAACAATGAGCAGTTCTTC. Protein product: CASSQGTSGNNEQFF.

This clonotype was recorded at least ten times. The CDR3 here is CASSSMGLATDTQYF. CDR3 sequence (DNA): TGTGCCAGCAGCTCAATGGGACTAGCAACAGATACGCAGTATTTT. The V and J genes are TRBV7-2 and TRBJ2-3; TRBD2 matches 9 bases. The V gene's germline CDR1 is SGHTA and CDR2 FQGNSA. J lost 3 bases, V lost 4 bases, and 5 bases had no gene match. The length of the CDR3 is 15 residues.